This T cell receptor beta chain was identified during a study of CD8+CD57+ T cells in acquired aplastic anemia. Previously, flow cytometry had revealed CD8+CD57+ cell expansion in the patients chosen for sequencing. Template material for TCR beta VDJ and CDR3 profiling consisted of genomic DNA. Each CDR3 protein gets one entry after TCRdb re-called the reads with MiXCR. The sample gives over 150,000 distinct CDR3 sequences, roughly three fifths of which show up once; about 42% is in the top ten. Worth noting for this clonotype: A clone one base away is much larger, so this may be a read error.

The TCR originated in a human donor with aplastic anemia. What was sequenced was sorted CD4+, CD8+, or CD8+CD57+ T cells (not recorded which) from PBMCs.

The CDR3 region is CANSPQGQGRTEAFF. DNA for the CDR3: TGCGCCAACAGCCCTCAGGGACAGGGGAGGACTGAAGCTTTCTTT. This chain uses TRBV4-3 with TRBJ1-1, with 10 bases matching TRBD1. Germline CDR1 and CDR2: LGHNA and YSLEER. The CDR3 runs to 15 residues.